These 19 T cell receptor beta chains were sequenced from one sample in a study of regulatory T cells in long-lasting Graves disease. Construction of the TCR beta libraries employed iRepertoire HTBI primers in conjunction with Arm-PCR of CDR3 regions. TCRdb re-analysed the multiplex PCR reads in MiXCR, keeping a single row per CDR3 protein. Altogether roughly 360,000 distinct CDR3 sequences are present, 10% to 15% being singletons, with the ten largest covering approximately 17%. Regarding time point: newly diagnosed GD, antithyroid drugs for less than 3 months. PBMC-extracted RNA yielded the TCR library. The data were also submitted as part of a second study, on T cells in Graves' hyperthyroidism and ophthalmopathy.

This sample comprised peripheral blood mononuclear cells (PBMCs), obtained at new diagnosis, from a patient treated with antithyroid drugs. The receptors were gathered from a woman aged 18-29 years with Graves disease.

This clonotype was seen repeatedly, ten times or more. The V call is TRBV7-2, the J call TRBJ2-7; weak D call: TRBD1 (7 bases). Germline V gives CDR1 SGHTA, CDR2 FQGNSA. The CDR3 is 16 amino acids. V was clipped by 3 bases and J by 5 bases, with 20 bases between them. CDR3 residues: CASSFALRRGLHEQYF. The DNA of the CDR3 is TGTGCCAGCAGCTTCGCTCTCAGGAGGGGGCTCCACGAGCAGTACTTC. The full variable domain, completed using reference TRBV7-2 and TRBJ2-7, is GAGVSQSPSNKVTEKGKDVELRCDPISGHTALYWYRQSLGQGLEFLIYFQGNSAPDKSGLPSDRFSAERTGGSVSTLTIQRTQQEDSAVYLCASSFALRRGLHEQYFGPGTRLTVT.

This clonotype was seen repeatedly, ten times or more. The chain recombines TRBV20-1 with TRBJ2-1; TRBD1 matches 10 bases. This CDR3 spans 16 amino acids. After removal of 2 bases from V and 0 bases from J, the junction contained 4 bases not matched to a gene. Germline V gives CDR1 DFQATT, CDR2 SNEGSKA (reference sequence). The chain's CDR3 is CSARMGQGSSYNEQFF. In nucleotides, the CDR3 is TGCAGTGCTAGAATGGGACAGGGGAGCTCCTACAATGAGCAGTTCTTC.

Many counts were recorded for this clonotype. The chain recombines TRBV14 with TRBJ1-2, with a tentative D call TRBD1 (6 bases). With 4 bases removed from V and 4 bases from J, the gap between germline ends came to 25 bases. This CDR3 spans 18 amino acids. Germline CDR1 is SGHDN and CDR2 is FVKESK. CDR3 bases: TGTGCCAGCAGCCCCTTCGGGGGGCCGGACCGAATTTTCTATGGCTACACCTTC. Translated, it gives CASSPFGGPDRIFYGYTF.

This clonotype has ten or more counts. V and J are TRBV18 and TRBJ2-3, with TRBD2 identical over 7 bases. Germline V gene sequence: CDR1 KGHSH, CDR2 LQKENI. The CDR3 loop spans 16 amino acids. V dropped 7 bases and J dropped 6; count of bases not matched to a gene: 16. The DNA for the CDR3 is TGTGCCAGCTTTCTTTCGGGCCCGGGAGGCGTGGATACGCAGTATTTT. Its translation is CASFLSGPGGVDTQYF. Full variable domain (outside the CDR3, taken from reference TRBV18 and TRBJ2-3): NAGVMQNPRHLVRRRGQEARLRCSPMKGHSHVYWYRQLPEEGLKFMVYLQKENIIDESGMPKERFSAEFPKEGPSILRIQQVVRGDSAAYFCASFLSGPGGVDTQYFGPGTRLTVL.

This clonotype was observed a few times. The chain uses TRBV20-1 and TRBJ2-1, with D perhaps TRBD2 (6 bases). This CDR3 comprises 14 residues. Germline-derived CDR1 and CDR2 are DFQATT and SNEGSKA (reference sequence). V lost 6 bases and J 1 base, leaving 13 bases between the germline ends. This chain's CDR3 is CSAHSRGSYNEQFF. The CDR3 nucleotides read TGCAGTGCCCATAGCCGGGGGTCCTACAATGAGCAGTTCTTC.

This clonotype was observed at least ten times. The V gene is TRBV7-8, the J gene TRBJ2-7; 8 nucleotides line up with TRBD1. V shed 5 bases, J shed 0 bases, and the junction held 12 bases outside the gene matches. This CDR3 has 17 amino acids. The germline V gene encodes CDR1 SGHVS and CDR2 FQNEAQ. The CDR3 is CASSITPDRASSYEQYF. The CDR3 nucleotides read TGTGCCAGCAGCATAACCCCGGACAGGGCGTCCTCCTACGAGCAGTACTTC.

The V call is TRBV29-1, the J call TRBJ1-1; D gene uncertain. Germline values: CDR1 SQVTM, CDR2 ANQGSEA. Trimming removed 4 bases from V and 1 base from J, with 16 bases in between. The CDR3 runs 15 residues. The CDR3 is CSVGGVAFANTEAFF. As DNA, the CDR3 is TGCAGCGTTGGCGGGGTAGCGTTTGCGAACACTGAAGCTTTCTTT. Full variable domain (rest looked up from reference TRBV29-1 and TRBJ1-1): SAVISQKPSRDICQRGTSLTIQCQVDSQVTMMFWYRQQPGQSLTLIATANQGSEATYESGFVIDKFPISRPNLTFSTLTVSNMSPEDSSIYLCSVGGVAFANTEAFFGQGTRLTVV.

This clonotype occurred many times. The chain is built from TRBV28 and TRBJ2-1, with a tentative D call TRBD2 (5 bases). From germline, CDR1 is MDHEN and CDR2 SYDVKM. There are 13 residues in the CDR3. V lost 3 bases and J lost 7, with 10 bases in between. The CDR3, as DNA: TGTGCCAGCAGTTTGGCTAGCCGAAATGAGCAGTTCTTC. This gives the protein CASSLASRNEQFF.

This clonotype was observed at least ten times. This chain links TRBV5-1 with TRBJ1-1; 7 nucleotides align to TRBD1. The CDR3 contains 14 residues. V lost 3 bases, J lost 1 base, and 3 bases stayed unmatched. The germline gives CDR1 SGHRS, CDR2 YFSETQ. CDR3 in DNA: TGCGCCAGCAGCTCGGGACAGACGAACACTGAAGCTTTCTTT. This sequence encodes CASSSGQTNTEAFF. Based on the CDR3 plus reference TRBV5-1 and TRBJ1-1, the full variable domain is KAGVTQTPRYLIKTRGQQVTLSCSPISGHRSVSWYQQTPGQGLQFLFEYFSETQRNKGNFPGRFSGRQFSNSRSEMNVSTLELGDSALYLCASSSGQTNTEAFFGQGTRLTVV.

The V and J genes are TRBV6-2 or TRBV6-3 and TRBJ1-5; unclear D gene. Germline CDR1 and CDR2: MNHEY and SVGEGT. Trimming took 5 bases from V and 6 from J, leaving 11 bases between them. The CDR3 is 13 residues long. CDR3 coding DNA: TGTGCCAGCAGTGAATCCCGTAGTCAGCCCCAGCATTTT. It yields the protein CASSESRSQPQHF.

This clonotype was counted between two and nine times. The chain joins TRBV10-3 to TRBJ1-3, with D maybe TRBD1 (5 bases). Germline assignment: CDR1 ENHRY and CDR2 SYGVKD. This CDR3 has 19 amino acids. The V end lost 2 bases, the J end lost 0 bases, and 20 bases lay between the germline ends. CDR3 residues: CAISERRTGPKSSGNTIYF. CDR3 DNA sequence: TGTGCCATCAGTGAGAGGAGAACAGGTCCGAAGAGCTCTGGAAACACCATATATTTT.

As to this clonotype: The junction and the germline gene differ at one end; a read error may be behind it. The gene calls are TRBV25-1 and TRBJ2-3; possible D gene TRBD1, 7 bases. Germline V CDR1 and CDR2: MGHDK, SYGVNS. CDR3 length: 15 amino acids. CDR3: CASSSLRDSKDTQYF. In DNA form, the CDR3 reads TGTGCCAGCAGTTCCTTGCGGGACAGCAAAGATACGCAGTATTTT.

This clonotype was detected ten times or more. The chain links TRBV6-2 or TRBV6-3 to TRBJ2-3; D might be TRBD1 (5 bases). The ends were cut back, 0 bases at V and 4 bases at J, with 5 bases in the middle. Per germline, CDR1 MNHEY and CDR2 SVGEGT. The CDR3 consists of 13 residues. CDR3 amino acids: CASSYSRADTQYF. The CDR3 DNA reads as TGTGCCAGCAGTTACTCCAGGGCAGATACGCAGTATTTT.

This clonotype was seen ten or more times. This chain links TRBV27 with TRBJ1-6, with a possible D match to TRBD1 (6 bases). Germline values: CDR1 MNHEY, CDR2 SMNVEV (reference sequence). The V gene lost 1 base and the J gene lost 9 bases, with 16 bases spanning the gap. CDR3 size: 16 residues. The CDR3 DNA sequence: TGTGCCAGCAGTTTATTGATGGGGGGCGCGTCTTCACCCCTCCACTTT. This translates into CASSLLMGGASSPLHF.

In its sample, this clonotype was seen many times. A read error may produce the germline difference seen at one junction end. This sequence joins TRBV20-1 and TRBJ2-3, with TRBD2 identical over 8 bases. The germline V gene has CDR1 DFQATT and CDR2 SNEGSKA (reference sequence). This CDR3 comprises 16 residues. The CDR3 nucleotides are TGCAGTGCTGGAGATGGGCGGGAGGCGAGCACAGATACGCAGTATTTT. It translates to CSAGDGREASTDTQYF.

This clonotype occurred a few times. V and J are TRBV4-3 and TRBJ2-2, with D uncertain. The CDR3 totals 15 residues. The germline gives CDR1 LGHNA, CDR2 YSLEER. V dropped 3 bases and J dropped 6 bases, with 14 bases sitting between them. The CDR3 is CASSQGFRGAGELFF. The CDR3 DNA reads as TGCGCCAGCAGCCAGGGGTTTCGCGGCGCCGGGGAGCTGTTTTTT.

At least ten counts were recorded for this clonotype. The chain combines TRBV28 with TRBJ1-5, with TRBD1 as a possible D gene (5 bases). The CDR3 extends over 16 amino acids. The germline CDR1 and CDR2 sequences are MDHEN and SYDVKM. Between the trimmed V and J ends, which lost 7 bases and 9 bases, there was a span of 25 bases. CDR3 DNA sequence: TGTGCCAGCACCACTCTTCACGGGGGGGGAGGGTGGCCCCAGCATTTT. Its protein product is CASTTLHGGGGWPQHF.

This clonotype showed up just a few times. The chain uses TRBV27 and TRBJ2-1; D unclear. Trimming took 3 bases from V and 3 from J, leaving 9 bases between them. This CDR3 is built from 14 residues. Looked up from germline, CDR1 is MNHEY and CDR2 is SMNVEV (reference sequence). The CDR3 sequence is CASSLRLGYNEQFF. Here the CDR3 DNA reads TGTGCCAGCAGTTTGAGGTTGGGCTACAATGAGCAGTTCTTC.

There are many counts of this clonotype. The genes are TRBV20-1 and TRBJ2-7, with 12 positions matching TRBD2. This CDR3 comprises 14 residues. Trimming cost V 6 bases and J 3 bases; bases outside gene matches: 6. From germline, CDR1 is DFQATT and CDR2 SNEGSKA (reference sequence). This CDR3 is CSAQRTSGDYEQYF. CDR3 sequence (DNA): TGCAGTGCCCAAAGGACTAGCGGGGACTACGAGCAGTACTTC.